The 27 T cell receptor beta chains below come from one sample, sequenced in a study of early T cells in non-severe SARS-CoV-2 infection. Each CDR3 protein is one row after TCRdb ran MiXCR on the 5' RACE reads. The data contain about 54,000 distinct CDR3 sequences, roughly 8% of them seen just once; the ten biggest clones take up roughly a tenth. Sequencing was performed on whole blood, taken at baseline. The source is an adult who was a healthcare worker with PCR-confirmed SARS-CoV-2 infection or an uninfected control (not recorded which).

This clonotype occurred many times. The chain combines TRBV20-1 with TRBJ2-5; 11 bases are a match to TRBD1. Looked up from germline, CDR1 is DFQATT and CDR2 is SNEGSKA (reference sequence). This CDR3 has 14 residues. Trimming cost V 3 bases and J 5 bases; bases outside gene matches: 5. This chain's CDR3 is CSARGQGVGETQYF. In nucleotides, the CDR3 is TGCAGTGCTAGGGGACAGGGGGTGGGTGAGACCCAGTACTTC.

This clonotype was counted many times. The chain joins TRBV7-2 to TRBJ2-5; D gene ambiguous. The CDR3 spans 14 residues. The germline V gene has CDR1 SGHTA and CDR2 FQGNSA. V was clipped by 5 bases and J by 3 bases, with 13 bases between them. The CDR3 DNA reads as TGTGCCAGCAGCCAAAGGACCAAAAAAGAGACCCAGTACTTC. Translating it yields CASSQRTKKETQYF.

This clonotype has at least ten counts. The chain combines TRBV14 with TRBJ1-1; D is uncertain. CDR1 and CDR2 (germline): SGHDN, FVKESK. The CDR3 contains 13 residues. V gave up 4 bases and J gave up 4 bases, with 10 bases separating them. In DNA, the CDR3 is TGTGCCAGCAGCCTCATTACGACCACTGAAGCTTTCTTT. Translated: CASSLITTTEAFF.

This clonotype appeared a few times. The chain links TRBV18 to TRBJ1-1; D unresolved. The ends were cut back, 5 bases at V and 6 bases at J, with 13 bases in the middle. This CDR3 contains 13 residues. Germline loops: CDR1 KGHSH, CDR2 LQKENI. The CDR3 is CASSGTLSAEAFF. CDR3 nucleotide sequence: TGTGCCAGCTCAGGCACCTTGAGCGCTGAAGCTTTCTTT.

This clonotype was seen repeatedly, ten times or more. This chain links TRBV20-1 with TRBJ2-5; D might be TRBD1 or TRBD2, each matching 5 bases. Germline V lookup: CDR1 DFQATT, CDR2 SNEGSKA (reference sequence). Trimming took off 0 bases at V and 5 bases at J, with 16 bases between the two ends. The CDR3 is 15 residues long. The CDR3 DNA follows: TGCAGTGCTAGAGATGGGGGAGTCTCTCTGGAGACCCAGTACTTC. It translates to CSARDGGVSLETQYF.

This clonotype has at least ten counts. The chain combines TRBV18 with TRBJ2-1; D is undetermined. V was clipped by 3 bases and J by 10 bases, with 10 bases between them. The CDR3 is 12 amino acids. Germline V gene lookup returns CDR1 KGHSH and CDR2 LQKENI. The chain's CDR3 is CASSPSSEEQFF. The CDR3 nucleotides are TGTGCCAGCTCACCGTCGTCTGAGGAGCAGTTCTTC.

The chain couples TRBV11-2 to TRBJ2-1; the D gene could be TRBD1 or TRBD2 (5 bases each). The CDR3 contains 14 residues. Trimming pared 5 bases from V and 8 bases from J, leaving 16 bases between. The germline V gene encodes CDR1 SGHAT and CDR2 FQNNGV. The CDR3 here is CASSRRRMGDEQFF. CDR3 in DNA: TGTGCCAGCAGCAGGAGGCGAATGGGGGATGAGCAGTTCTTC.

In this sample, this clonotype turned up a few times. This sequence joins TRBV6-2 or TRBV6-3 and TRBJ2-5; TRBD1 matches 7 bases. This CDR3 spans 16 amino acids. Unmatched junction bases numbered 13, after V lost 5 bases and J lost 4 bases. The germline V gene encodes CDR1 MNHEY and CDR2 SVGEGT. Written as DNA, the CDR3 is TGTGCCAGCAGTCACATATTCAGACAGGGACCAGAGACCCAGTACTTC. Its translation is CASSHIFRQGPETQYF.

The rearrangement links TRBV7-9 to TRBJ1-6; TRBD1 might be the D (5 bases). V was shortened by 0 bases and J by 10 bases, with 10 bases between the two germline ends. From germline, CDR1 is SEHNR and CDR2 FQNEAQ (reference sequence). The CDR3 covers 14 residues. The CDR3 is CASSLAGPGSPLHF. CDR3 DNA: TGTGCCAGCAGCTTAGCGGGACCGGGGTCACCCCTCCACTTT. Full variable domain (rest looked up from reference TRBV7-9 and TRBJ1-6): DTGVSQNPRHKITKRGQNVTFRCDPISEHNRLYWYRQTLGQGPEFLTYFQNEAQLEKSRLLSDRFSAERPKGSFSTLEIQRTEQGDSAMYLCASSLAGPGSPLHFGNGTRLTVT.

There are many counts of this clonotype. The chain is built from TRBV5-4 and TRBJ2-3, with D uncertain. V was trimmed by 5 bases and J by 0 bases, leaving 13 bases between them. The length of the CDR3 is 15 residues. Germline assignment: CDR1 SGHNT and CDR2 YYREEE (reference sequence). CDR3 residues: CASRPDQLSTDTQYF. The CDR3 DNA follows: TGTGCCAGCAGACCAGACCAGCTCAGCACAGATACGCAGTATTTT.

This clonotype was found a few times. The chain couples TRBV27 to TRBJ2-4, with TRBD2 matching over 8 bases. The CDR3 consists of 15 residues. Germline-derived CDR1 and CDR2 are MNHEY and SMNVEV (reference sequence). After removal of 6 bases from V and 6 bases from J, the junction contained 10 bases not matched to a gene. CDR3: CASSPGTRALNIQYF. As DNA, the CDR3 is TGTGCCAGCAGCCCCGGGACTAGAGCTCTAAACATTCAGTACTTC.

The gene calls are TRBV20-1 and TRBJ2-7, with 10 bases aligning to TRBD2. This CDR3 is 13 amino acids long. In germline, CDR1 is DFQATT, CDR2 SNEGSKA (reference sequence). The CDR3 region is CRVASGSRNEQYF. The CDR3 bases are TGCAGGGTCGCTAGCGGGAGTAGGAACGAGCAGTACTTC.

In its sample, this clonotype was seen many times. An end of the junction differs from the germline gene, which may be a read error. The rearrangement joins TRBV28 to TRBJ2-7, with 7 bases fitting TRBD2. Germline loops: CDR1 MDHEN, CDR2 SYDVKM. This CDR3 is built from 15 residues. DNA for the CDR3: TGTGCCAGCAGTCCCGGCCTAGCGGCTAATTACGGGCAGTACTTC. Translating it yields CASSPGLAANYGQYF.

This clonotype was picked up many times. J is TRBJ2-3 and V is TRBV11-2, with 10 nucleotides matching TRBD2. The junction had 14 bases not matched to a gene; V was cut back by 2 bases and J by 3 bases. There are 19 residues in the CDR3. Germline-derived CDR1 and CDR2 are SGHAT and FQNNGV. Written as DNA, the CDR3 is TGTGCCAGCAGCTTATCCTCCTTAGGAAGCGGGAGGGGGACAGATACGCAGTATTTT. This gives the protein CASSLSSLGSGRGTDTQYF.

This clonotype was recorded at least ten times. The chain recombines TRBV5-1 with TRBJ2-7; D could derive from TRBD1 or TRBD2 (5 bases each). Trimming left V 0 bases short and J 4 bases short, with 11 bases between. This CDR3 spans 14 amino acids. Germline CDR1 and CDR2: SGHRS and YFSETQ. The CDR3 here is CASSLVRDEYEQYF. CDR3 sequence (DNA): TGCGCCAGCAGCTTGGTCCGGGACGAGTACGAGCAGTACTTC.

This clonotype was recorded many times. The V gene is TRBV27, the J gene TRBJ2-3; D gene uncertain. V lost 6 bases and J 1 base, leaving 11 bases between the germline ends. The germline CDR1 and CDR2 sequences are MNHEY and SMNVEV (reference sequence). The CDR3 sequence is 14 residues long. The CDR3 sequence: CASSPPPRTDTQYF. The CDR3 nucleotides read TGTGCCAGCAGCCCTCCCCCTCGCACAGATACGCAGTATTTT.

This clonotype occurred many times. V and J are TRBV20-1 and TRBJ2-5, with no clear D. Deletions cut 3 bases from V and 1 base from J, with 9 bases between. The CDR3 extends over 13 amino acids. Looked up from germline, CDR1 is DFQATT and CDR2 is SNEGSKA (reference sequence). The CDR3: CSASWRPQETQYF. The CDR3 bases are TGCAGTGCTAGCTGGCGTCCCCAAGAGACCCAGTACTTC.

The rearrangement uses TRBV28 and TRBJ2-4; possibly TRBD1 for D (6 bases). Germline V gene lookup returns CDR1 MDHEN and CDR2 SYDVKM. Trimming removed 5 bases from V and 5 bases from J, with 16 bases in between. The CDR3 runs to 15 residues. CDR3 DNA: TGTGCCAGCAGTCAGGGGCGCGGGCTGCAAAACATTCAGTACTTC. Protein: CASSQGRGLQNIQYF.

The genes are TRBV13 and TRBJ2-2; D gene unclear. V was pared by 6 bases and J by 6 bases, with 11 bases between. The CDR3 has 13 residues. Germline values: CDR1 PRHDT, CDR2 FYEKMQ (reference sequence). DNA for the CDR3: TGTGCCAGCAGACCTACTGGAGCCGGGGAGCTGTTTTTT. Its translation is CASRPTGAGELFF.

This clonotype was observed a handful of times. J is TRBJ2-3 and V is TRBV5-5; 8 nucleotides align to TRBD2. CDR1 SGHKS and CDR2 YYEKEE come from the germline V gene (reference sequence). The CDR3 is 16 residues long. J lost 1 base, V lost 0 bases, and 4 bases had no gene match. The CDR3: CASSLEGLDGTDTQYF. As DNA, the CDR3 is TGTGCCAGCAGCTTGGAGGGACTAGATGGCACAGATACGCAGTATTTT.

This clonotype has just a few counts. J is TRBJ2-7 and V is TRBV5-4; 12 bases map to TRBD2. The germline CDR1 and CDR2 sequences are SGHNT and YYREEE (reference sequence). V gave up 0 bases and J gave up 6 bases; unmatched junction bases: 10. The CDR3 sequence is 17 residues long. Here the CDR3 DNA reads TGTGCCAGCAGCTTGGACGGACTAGCGGGACCGTTCCGCGAGCAGTACTTC. Its protein product is CASSLDGLAGPFREQYF. Drawing the rest from reference TRBV5-4 and TRBJ2-7, the complete variable domain is ETGVTQSPTHLIKTRGQQVTLRCSSQSGHNTVSWYQQALGQGPQFIFQYYREEENGRGNFPPRFSGLQFPNYSSELNVNALELDDSALYLCASSLDGLAGPFREQYFGPGTRLTVT.

This chain links TRBV28 with TRBJ2-2; D remains unclear. The germline CDR1 and CDR2 sequences are MDHEN and SYDVKM. Deletions cut 4 bases from V and 7 bases from J, with 13 bases between. The CDR3 extends over 14 amino acids. CDR3 bases: TGTGCCAGCAGTTCCTCCTGGTCGGGCGGGGAGCTGTTTTTT. Residues: CASSSSWSGGELFF.

This rearrangement joins TRBV28 to TRBJ1-5, with a tentative D call TRBD1 (5 bases). V lost 2 bases to trimming and J lost 10 bases, with 21 bases between them. CDR3 length equals 16 residues. From germline, CDR1 is MDHEN and CDR2 SYDVKM. Written as DNA, the CDR3 is TGTGCCAGCAGTTTACGAGATCAGGGTGCCTTGGGACCCCAGCATTTT. It codes for CASSLRDQGALGPQHF.

This clonotype came up many times. The V call is TRBV28, the J call TRBJ2-4, with TRBD1 matching over 9 bases. The CDR3 is made up of 17 amino acids. Germline V CDR1 and CDR2: MDHEN, SYDVKM. Trimming took 2 bases from V and 7 from J; bases not matched to a gene: 12. This CDR3 is CASSLPGGQGLGNIQYF. As DNA, the CDR3 is TGTGCCAGCAGTTTACCCGGGGGACAGGGATTAGGGAACATTCAGTACTTC.

CDR3 region: CASSYSYPYEQYF. The CDR3 DNA sequence: TGTGCCAGCAGTTACTCCTACCCCTACGAGCAGTACTTC. This rearrangement joins TRBV6-2 or TRBV6-3 to TRBJ2-7; no definite D call. The length of the CDR3 is 13 residues. Germline CDR1 reads MNHEY; CDR2 reads SVGEGT. V dropped 0 bases and J dropped 2 bases, with 5 bases sitting between them.

The chain links TRBV4-3 to TRBJ2-6; D is uncertain. This CDR3 is built from 17 residues. Germline CDR1 reads LGHNA; CDR2 reads YSLEER. V was cut by 1 base and J by 0 bases, with 10 bases left in between. As DNA, the CDR3 is TGCGCCAGCAGCCAAGCGTACGACTCCTCTGGGGCCAACGTCCTGACTTTC. It encodes CASSQAYDSSGANVLTF.

The chain recombines TRBV5-1 with TRBJ2-7; the D gene could be TRBD1 or TRBD2 (5 bases each). Germline V gene lookup returns CDR1 SGHRS and CDR2 YFSETQ. The CDR3 extends over 15 amino acids. Deletions cut 4 bases from V and 1 base from J, with 15 bases between. CDR3 DNA: TGCGCCAGCAGCGCACCGGGACGGCCATCCTACGAGCAGTACTTC. It encodes CASSAPGRPSYEQYF.